Presented here are 15 T cell receptor beta chains from one specimen sequenced in a study of T-cell reconstitution after alpha-beta-depleted transplantation in children. Using unique molecular identifiers, the investigators prepared the TCRbeta library. Via MiXCR, TCRdb re-called the PCR reads, giving one row per CDR3 protein. The sample contains 490,000 or so distinct CDR3 sequences, 10% of which appear only once. The specimen was PBMCs, collected before TCRalphabeta/CD19-depleted stem cell transplant. The source of these receptors is a child aged 2 to 15 with inherited bone marrow failure, due to receive a stem cell transplant.

This clonotype was seen more than once but under ten times. The junction and the germline gene differ at one end; a read error may be behind it. The J gene is TRBJ2-1, the V gene TRBV18; D is uncertain. Germline V CDR1 and CDR2: KGHSH, LQKENI. The CDR3 sequence is 14 residues long. The CDR3 here is CASSPALSDNEQFF. In nucleotides, the CDR3 is TGTGCCAGCTCACCGGCACTCTCCGACAATGAGCAGTTCTTC.

This clonotype was counted ten times or more. The chain recombines TRBV29-1 with TRBJ2-7; 10 nucleotides line up with TRBD1. Trimming at V came to 3 bases and at J to 4 bases, leaving 9 bases not matched to a gene. This CDR3 contains 15 residues. Germline CDR1 reads SQVTM; CDR2 reads ANQGSEA. In DNA, the CDR3 is TGCAGCGTTGAGTTCCGGACAGGGGGTCCTTACGAGCAGTACTTC. It encodes CSVEFRTGGPYEQYF.

This clonotype was detected many times. CDR3 bases: TGTGCCAGCACCACGACTAGCGGACTCAATGAGCAGTTCTTC. The encoded protein is CASTTTSGLNEQFF. This chain uses TRBV7-2 with TRBJ2-1; 9 bases align to TRBD2. The CDR3 is 14 residues long. CDR1 is SGHTA, CDR2 FQGNSA, per germline. The junction had 7 bases not matched to a gene; V was cut back by 7 bases and J by 6 bases. Looking up the rest from reference TRBV7-2 and TRBJ2-1 gives the full variable domain: GAGVSQSPSNKVTEKGKDVELRCDPISGHTALYWYRQSLGQGLEFLIYFQGNSAPDKSGLPSDRFSAERTGGSVSTLTIQRTQQEDSAVYLCASTTTSGLNEQFFGPGTRLTVL.

This clonotype appeared many times. The rearrangement uses TRBV27 and TRBJ2-1; 10 nucleotides line up with TRBD2. Per the germline V gene, CDR1 is MNHEY and CDR2 is SMNVEV (reference sequence). CDR3 length: 15 amino acids. V lost 5 bases, J lost 12 bases, and 13 bases stayed unmatched. In DNA form, the CDR3 reads TGTGCCAGCAGTACTTGGACTAGCGGAAGGTGGGGGCAGTTCTTC. This encodes CASSTWTSGRWGQFF.

Notes on this clonotype: A much larger clone differs by one base, so this may be a read error. The gene calls are TRBV30 and TRBJ2-7; tentatively, D is TRBD2 (7 bases). The length of the CDR3 is 13 residues. Germline CDR1 reads GTSNPN; CDR2 reads SVGIG (reference sequence). DNA of the CDR3: TGTGCCTGGAGGGATCCGGGGGGCAACGATCAGTACTTC. Encoded protein: CAWRDPGGNDQYF.

This clonotype was counted ten times or more. V gene TRBV10-3 combines with J gene TRBJ2-7, with 14 nucleotides matching TRBD2. V shed 4 bases and J 0 bases; nucleotides not matched to a gene: 2. Germline values: CDR1 ENHRY, CDR2 SYGVKD. The CDR3 is 16 amino acids. CDR3 amino acids: CAISGGTSGSSYEQYF. CDR3 DNA sequence: TGTGCCATCAGTGGGGGGACTAGCGGGAGCTCCTACGAGCAGTACTTC.

The chain is built from TRBV23-1 and TRBJ2-1; TRBD1 agrees at 7 bases. TRBV23-1 is recorded as an ORF, its role being uncertain. The ends lost 9 bases at V and 6 bases at J; junction bases unmatched: 8. The length of the CDR3 is 13 residues. The CDR3 sequence is CARVKDRINEQFF. The DNA of the CDR3 is TGCGCCAGGGTAAAGGACAGGATCAATGAGCAGTTCTTC.

Note on this clonotype: This may be a read error: a much more frequent sequence differs by one nucleotide. This chain uses TRBV5-1 with TRBJ1-5; no clear D. CDR1 and CDR2 from the germline V gene are SGHRS and YFSETQ. The CDR3 is 15 residues long. V was cut by 0 bases and J by 3 bases, with 10 bases left in between. The chain's CDR3 is CASSLAAGYNQPQHF. The CDR3 region has the DNA TGCGCCAGCAGCTTGGCCGCGGGATACAATCAGCCCCAGCATTTT. The entire variable domain, with the rest obtained from reference TRBV5-1 and TRBJ1-5, is as follows: KAGVTQTPRYLIKTRGQQVTLSCSPISGHRSVSWYQQTPGQGLQFLFEYFSETQRNKGNFPGRFSGRQFSNSRSEMNVSTLELGDSALYLCASSLAAGYNQPQHFGDGTRLSIL.

There are many counts of this clonotype. The rearrangement links TRBV7-9 to TRBJ1-4, with D possibly TRBD1 on 5 matching bases. CDR1 and CDR2 (germline): SEHNR, FQNEAQ (reference sequence). V lost 3 bases, J lost 7 bases, and 15 bases lay in between. The CDR3 length is 15 residues. This chain's CDR3 is CASSFTWGRGEKLFF. The CDR3 nucleotides read TGTGCCAGCAGCTTTACGTGGGGCAGAGGTGAAAAACTGTTTTTT.

Many counts were recorded for this clonotype. The chain has TRBV5-4 and TRBJ1-1, with 8 bases lining up with TRBD1. V shed 1 base and J 5 bases; nucleotides not matched to a gene: 7. Germline-derived CDR1 and CDR2 are SGHNT and YYREEE (reference sequence). The CDR3 spans 15 residues. The CDR3 nucleotides read TGTGCCAGCAGCTTGAGGCAGGGGGCCGGGACTGAAGCTTTCTTT. Protein sequence: CASSLRQGAGTEAFF.

The table lists this clonotype with many counts. The rearrangement uses TRBV5-1 and TRBJ2-4, with D possibly being TRBD2 (6 bases). This CDR3 spans 16 amino acids. With 0 bases removed from V and 9 bases from J, the gap between germline ends came to 19 bases. Germline CDR1 and CDR2: SGHRS and YFSETQ. CDR3 DNA: TGCGCCAGCAGCTTGGGCGGGGACCACCTTCGGGGCATTCAGTACTTC. Its protein product is CASSLGGDHLRGIQYF.

This clonotype occurred many times. V and J are TRBV18 and TRBJ2-2; possible D gene TRBD2, 5 bases. Germline CDR1 and CDR2: KGHSH and LQKENI. Trimming shortened V by 3 bases and J by 6 bases, and 8 bases separated the two germline ends. The CDR3 has 13 residues. The CDR3 reads CASSPGNSGELFF. As DNA, the CDR3 is TGTGCCAGCTCACCCGGGAATTCCGGGGAGCTGTTTTTT.

This clonotype was seen repeatedly, ten times or more. This chain uses TRBV5-1 with TRBJ2-1; possibly TRBD2 for D (6 bases). Germline-derived CDR1 and CDR2 are SGHRS and YFSETQ. The CDR3 length is 15 residues. Trimming cost V 4 bases and J 8 bases, with 19 bases left between them. In DNA, the CDR3 is TGCGCCAGCAGCCCTTTCGGGACTCCTAACGATGAGCAGTTCTTC. It specifies CASSPFGTPNDEQFF.

This clonotype was observed at least ten times. V usage is TRBV7-2 and J usage is TRBJ2-7, with D possibly TRBD2 on 5 matching bases. CDR1 and CDR2 (germline): SGHTA, FQGNSA. V was trimmed by 3 bases and J by 0 bases, leaving 9 bases between them. The length of the CDR3 is 14 residues. The CDR3 reads CASSFGGHSYEQYF. The DNA for the CDR3 is TGTGCCAGCAGCTTCGGCGGGCACTCCTACGAGCAGTACTTC.

The CDR3 sequence: CATEGQTYEQYF. DNA for the CDR3: TGTGCCACCGAGGGACAAACCTACGAGCAGTACTTC. The rearrangement joins TRBV6-2 or TRBV6-3 to TRBJ2-7; tentatively, D is TRBD1 (6 bases). Trimming removed 10 bases at V and 2 bases at J, with 12 bases between. The CDR3 runs 12 residues. In germline, CDR1 is MNHEY, CDR2 SVGEGT.